This T cell receptor beta chain was sequenced during a study of sequential checkpoint blockade in melanoma. On the study more broadly: Randomization was 1:1 between first-line nivolumab→ipilimumab and ipilimumab→nivolumab.

Germline CDR1 reads LGHNA; CDR2 reads YNFKEQ. The CDR3 runs to 16 residues. Trimming removed 0 bases from V and 0 bases from J, with 11 bases in between. The treatment is: randomized to nivolumab then ipilimumab (arm A) or the reverse (arm B). TCRdb's copy holds only in-frame clones and misses some; the assay was immunoSEQ multiplex PCR. The table lists some 20,000 clones, 82% of them singletons. This chain uses TRBV4-2 with TRBJ1-1, with a possible D match to TRBD1 (5 bases). The sample was CD8+ T cells sorted from blood (inferred from file names), taken from a patient given nivolumab and ipilimumab in sequence. This sequence was found in a human donor with melanoma. The CDR3 DNA follows: TGTGCCAGCAGCCAAGACCCGCCAGGGATGAACACTGAAGCTTTCTTT. Translating it yields CASSQDPPGMNTEAFF.